Listed here are 25 T cell receptor beta chains from one sample, sequenced in a study of lymphopenia after photon versus proton radiotherapy. Here immunoSEQ multiplex PCR was the method, and the copy in TCRdb shows in-frame clones only, minus some. The table lists more than 15,000 clones, approximately 84% of them singletons, with about 3% in the top ten. Sequences were derived from peripheral blood, sampled from a patient treated with photon-based radiotherapy. The receptors were sampled from a woman in her 50s with pancreatic cancer.

This chain links TRBV7-2 with TRBJ2-2, with D perhaps given as TRBD1 or TRBD2 (5 bases each). The CDR3 runs 15 residues. Germline V lookup: CDR1 SGHTA, CDR2 FQGNSA. V lost 4 bases to trimming and J lost 6 bases, with 15 bases between them. CDR3: CASSSTEPRAGELFF. The CDR3 DNA follows: TGTGCCAGCAGCTCGACAGAGCCGAGGGCCGGGGAGCTGTTTTTT. The variable domain in full, with the rest retrieved from reference TRBV7-2 and TRBJ2-2, is GAGVSQSPSNKVTEKGKDVELRCDPISGHTALYWYRQSLGQGLEFLIYFQGNSAPDKSGLPSDRFSAERTGGSVSTLTIQRTQQEDSAVYLCASSSTEPRAGELFFGEGSRLTVL.

J is TRBJ2-7 and V is TRBV9, with 8 nucleotides matching TRBD2. Germline assignment: CDR1 SGDLS and CDR2 YYNGEE. The trim removed 4 bases at V and 0 bases at J, leaving 3 bases unmatched. The CDR3 consists of 14 residues. DNA of the CDR3: TGTGCCAGCAGCCCGGGGGGGGTCTCCTACGAGCAGTACTTC. Amino acids: CASSPGGVSYEQYF.

This clone has a single count. This sequence joins TRBV15 and TRBJ1-5, with 7 bases matching TRBD1. CDR1 is LNHNV, CDR2 YYDKDF, per germline (reference sequence). V lost 8 bases, J lost 1 base, and 2 bases stayed unmatched. The CDR3 runs to 13 residues. This CDR3 is CATQGQSNQPQHF. The CDR3 region has the DNA TGTGCCACCCAGGGACAGAGCAATCAGCCCCAGCATTTT. Full variable domain (rest looked up from reference TRBV15 and TRBJ1-5): DAMVIQNPRYQVTQFGKPVTLSCSQTLNHNVMYWYQQKSSQAPKLLFHYYDKDFNNEADTPDNFQSRRPNTSFCFLDIRSPGLGDTAMYLCATQGQSNQPQHFGDGTRLSIL.

The chain links TRBV28 to TRBJ2-2; TRBD1 aligns across 7 bases. The CDR3 is made up of 14 amino acids. The ends lost 7 bases at V and 3 bases at J; junction bases unmatched: 5. The V gene's germline CDR1 is MDHEN and CDR2 SYDVKM. The CDR3 sequence: CASNRGADTGELFF. CDR3 coding DNA: TGTGCCAGCAACAGGGGAGCGGACACCGGGGAGCTGTTTTTT.

CDR3 DNA: TGTGCAAGTTTGCATACGCAGTATTTT. Protein product: CASLHTQYF. The genes are TRBV12-2 and TRBJ2-3. TRBV12-2 is annotated as a pseudogene. The CDR3 length is 9 residues.

The chain uses TRBV6-1 and TRBJ1-1, with a weak D call TRBD1 (5 bases). Germline V gene data show CDR1 as MNHNS and CDR2 as SASEGT. This CDR3 is 12 amino acids long. The V end lost 6 bases, the J end lost 4 bases, and 9 bases lay between the germline ends. CDR3 in amino acids: CASRPGSTEAFF. In DNA, the CDR3 is TGTGCCAGCAGGCCAGGGAGCACTGAAGCTTTCTTT.

The J gene is TRBJ1-1, the V gene TRBV7-2, with 7 positions matching TRBD1. Germline lookup yields CDR1 SGHTA and CDR2 FQGNSA. V lost 5 bases and J lost 0; bases outside the gene matches: 6. The CDR3 contains 15 residues. The CDR3: CASSTPTGMNTEAFF. The CDR3 DNA reads as TGTGCCAGCAGCACCCCGACAGGGATGAACACTGAAGCTTTCTTT.

The gene calls are TRBV6-1 and TRBJ2-4; D is unresolved. The CDR3 consists of 13 residues. Germline values: CDR1 MNHNS, CDR2 SASEGT. Trimming shortened V by 7 bases and J by 7 bases, and 14 bases separated the two germline ends. Written as DNA, the CDR3 is TGTGCCAGCACCGGGCTAGGACGGAACATTCAGTACTTC. Protein: CASTGLGRNIQYF.

The chain couples TRBV9 to TRBJ2-7, with D perhaps matching TRBD2 (6 bases). The V and J ends lost 2 bases and 2 bases respectively, with 14 bases between them. CDR1 and CDR2 from the germline V gene are SGDLS and YYNGEE. The CDR3 runs 15 residues. The CDR3 nucleotides read TGTGCCAGCAGCGTTTTCGAGGGAGGTACCTACGAGCAGTACTTC. It is translated as CASSVFEGGTYEQYF. Together with reference TRBV9 and TRBJ2-7, the CDR3 gives the full variable domain: DSGVTQTPKHLITATGQRVTLRCSPRSGDLSVYWYQQSLDQGLQFLIQYYNGEERAKGNILERFSAQQFPDLHSELNLSSLELGDSALYFCASSVFEGGTYEQYFGPGTRLTVT.

The table lists this clone with a count of one. This chain uses TRBV5-1 with TRBJ2-7; 8 nucleotides line up with TRBD1. There are 15 residues in the CDR3. V dropped 0 bases and J dropped 6; count of bases not matched to a gene: 8. The germline CDR1 and CDR2 sequences are SGHRS and YFSETQ. CDR3 nucleotide sequence: TGCGCCAGCAGCTTGGAGCAGGGGGCGACCGTCGAGCAGTACTTC. It encodes CASSLEQGATVEQYF.

This clone has just a few counts. The sample holds other DNA sequences that translate to the same CDR3. The CDR3 spells CASSLAGGYNEQFF. The CDR3 nucleotides are TGTGCCAGTAGTCTCGCGGGAGGCTACAATGAGCAGTTCTTC. V and J are TRBV19 and TRBJ2-1; 8 bases map to TRBD2. This CDR3 region has 14 residues. Trimming removed 5 bases from V and 3 bases from J; junction bases left unmatched: 3. Germline CDR1 is LNHDA and CDR2 is SQIVND (reference sequence).

The chain carries TRBV19 and TRBJ2-3; no firm D call. This CDR3 has 15 residues. Germline CDR1 LNHDA, CDR2 SQIVND (reference sequence). Trimming shortened V by 6 bases and J by 3 bases, and 16 bases separated the two germline ends. CDR3 residues: CASRSESFLTDTQYF. DNA for the CDR3: TGTGCCAGTAGGTCCGAGTCCTTCCTGACAGATACGCAGTATTTT.

The chain is built from TRBV27 and TRBJ2-7, with D unresolved. Per the germline V gene, CDR1 is MNHEY and CDR2 is SMNVEV (reference sequence). V was trimmed by 4 bases and J by 2 bases, leaving 15 bases between them. This CDR3 is 15 amino acids long. CDR3 sequence reads: CASSSGPAVTYEQYF. The CDR3 DNA follows: TGTGCCAGCAGTTCGGGCCCGGCAGTCACCTACGAGCAGTACTTC.

The J gene is TRBJ2-4, the V gene TRBV5-8; 13 bases align to TRBD2. The V gene's germline CDR1 is SGHTS and CDR2 YDEGEE. This CDR3 has 18 amino acids. Trimming took 4 bases from V and 0 from J; bases not matched to a gene: 7. This CDR3 reads CASSPGLAGSLAKNIQYF. For the CDR3, the DNA is TGTGCCAGCAGCCCGGGACTAGCGGGATCACTAGCCAAAAACATTCAGTACTTC.

The chain is built from TRBV5-5 and TRBJ1-1; D is unresolved. Deletions cut 1 base from V and 7 bases from J, with 11 bases between. This CDR3 is built from 13 residues. Germline CDR1 reads SGHKS; CDR2 reads YYEKEE (reference sequence). CDR3 amino acids: CASSLWAEGEAFF. Written as DNA, the CDR3 is TGTGCCAGCAGCTTGTGGGCAGAGGGTGAAGCTTTCTTT.

J is TRBJ2-3 and V is TRBV5-8, with D tentatively TRBD1 or TRBD2 (5 bases each). CDR1 is SGHTS and CDR2 is YDEGEE in the germline V gene. V shed 2 bases and J shed 7 bases, with 29 bases lying between them. The CDR3 spans 19 residues. The CDR3 nucleotides are TGTGCCAGCAGCTTCGCCGGGACCCTGGACTTCGGTCCAACGTATACGCAGTATTTT. Its protein is CASSFAGTLDFGPTYTQYF.

The rearrangement joins TRBV19 to TRBJ2-7, with 7 bases aligning to TRBD2. This CDR3 comprises 14 residues. The ends lost 3 bases at V and 3 bases at J; junction bases unmatched: 5. Germline CDR1 LNHDA, CDR2 SQIVND (reference sequence). This CDR3 reads CASSIKASGYEQYF. Written as DNA, the CDR3 is TGTGCCAGTAGTATTAAGGCTAGCGGCTACGAGCAGTACTTC.

The chain is built from TRBV19 and TRBJ1-1, with TRBD1 matching 8 bases. Germline CDR1 reads LNHDA; CDR2 reads SQIVND (reference sequence). The CDR3 is 14 amino acids. V was clipped by 6 bases and J by 1 base; unmatched bases: 4. CDR3 protein: CASRTGERNTEAFF. DNA for the CDR3: TGTGCCAGTAGGACAGGGGAAAGGAACACTGAAGCTTTCTTT. Variable domain in full (rest from reference TRBV19 and TRBJ1-1): DGGITQSPKYLFRKEGQNVTLSCEQNLNHDAMYWYRQDPGQGLRLIYYSQIVNDFQKGDIAEGYSVSREKKESFPLTVTSAQKNPTAFYLCASRTGERNTEAFFGQGTRLTVV.

This sequence joins TRBV28 and TRBJ2-7; D is unclear. The ends were cut back, 7 bases at V and 0 bases at J, with 10 bases in the middle. The germline CDR1 and CDR2 sequences are MDHEN and SYDVKM. CDR3 length: 13 residues. The CDR3 nucleotides are TGTGCCAGCAAGGAGAGAAGCTCCTACGAGCAGTACTTC. It specifies CASKERSSYEQYF.

The rearrangement uses TRBV7-6 and TRBJ2-7; D may be TRBD2 (6 bases). CDR3 length: 15 amino acids. Germline loops: CDR1 SGHVS, CDR2 FNYEAQ. V lost 1 base and J 4 bases, leaving 14 bases between the germline ends. CDR3 region: CASSLDGGTGYEQYF. CDR3 bases: TGTGCCAGCAGCTTAGACGGAGGGACGGGTTACGAGCAGTACTTC.

This sequence joins TRBV28 and TRBJ2-5; D perhaps matches TRBD2 (6 bases). This CDR3 has 16 residues. Per the germline V gene, CDR1 is MDHEN and CDR2 is SYDVKM. The V and J ends lost 1 base and 4 bases respectively, with 16 bases between them. The CDR3 loop reads CASSLLGEALGETQYF. The CDR3 DNA is TGTGCCAGCAGTTTATTAGGGGAGGCGTTGGGAGAGACCCAGTACTTC.

CDR3 sequence reads: CASSLAATDTGELFF. In nucleotides, the CDR3 is TGCGCCAGCAGCTTGGCCGCCACCGACACCGGGGAGCTGTTTTTT. The chain has TRBV5-1 and TRBJ2-2; D not resolved. CDR3 length equals 15 residues. Trimming shortened V by 0 bases and J by 3 bases, and 9 bases separated the two germline ends. Germline V gene sequence: CDR1 SGHRS, CDR2 YFSETQ.

The chain recombines TRBV29-1 with TRBJ2-3; a weak D match, TRBD2 (7 bases). The CDR3 is 15 residues long. CDR1 is SQVTM and CDR2 is ANQGSEA in the germline V gene. V was clipped by 7 bases and J by 0 bases, with 17 bases between them. CDR3 DNA sequence: TGCAGCGCCCCCCGGGGAGGGGGAAGCACAGATACGCAGTATTTT. Translated: CSAPRGGGSTDTQYF.

This clone has only a few counts. The rearrangement links TRBV7-2 to TRBJ1-2; D gene unclear. The CDR3 spans 13 residues. V lost 6 bases to trimming and J lost 6 bases, with 14 bases between them. Germline CDR1 SGHTA, CDR2 FQGNSA. CDR3 nucleotide sequence: TGTGCCAGCAGTGCTCTGGGGTTGGATGGCTACACCTTC. This codes for CASSALGLDGYTF. Supplemented by reference TRBV7-2 and TRBJ1-2, the full variable domain reads GAGVSQSPSNKVTEKGKDVELRCDPISGHTALYWYRQSLGQGLEFLIYFQGNSAPDKSGLPSDRFSAERTGGSVSTLTIQRTQQEDSAVYLCASSALGLDGYTFGSGTRLTVV.

This chain connects TRBV7-3 to TRBJ2-3, with TRBD2 identical over 9 bases. The CDR3 spans 14 residues. Trimming removed 6 bases from V and 3 bases from J; junction bases left unmatched: 4. Germline V CDR1 and CDR2: SGHTA, FQGTGA. CDR3 loop: CASSRAGGTDTQYF. In nucleotides, the CDR3 is TGTGCCAGCAGTCGGGCGGGAGGGACAGATACGCAGTATTTT.